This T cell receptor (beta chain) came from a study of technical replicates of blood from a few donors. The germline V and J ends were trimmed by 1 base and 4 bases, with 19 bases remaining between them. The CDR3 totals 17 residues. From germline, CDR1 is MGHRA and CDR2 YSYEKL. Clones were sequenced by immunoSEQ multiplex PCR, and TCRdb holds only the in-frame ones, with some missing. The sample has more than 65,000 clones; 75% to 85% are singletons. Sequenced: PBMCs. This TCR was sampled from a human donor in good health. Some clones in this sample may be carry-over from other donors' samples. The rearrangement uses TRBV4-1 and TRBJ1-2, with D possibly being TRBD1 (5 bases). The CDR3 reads CASSQAYDRQLPYGYTF. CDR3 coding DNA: TGCGCCAGCAGCCAAGCCTATGACAGACAGCTTCCCTATGGCTACACCTTC.